This T cell receptor beta chain is drawn from a study of T-cell reconstitution after alpha-beta-depleted transplantation in children. The CDR3 spans 15 residues. Germline V gives CDR1 SGHAT, CDR2 FQNNGV. Trimming took 5 bases from V and 3 from J; bases not matched to a gene: 5. As it was prepared, the TCRbeta library received unique molecular identifiers. Via MiXCR, TCRdb re-called the PCR reads, giving one row per CDR3 protein. The sample holds 600,000 to 700,000 distinct CDR3 sequences; approximately 15% are singletons and the top ten take approximately 1.1%. The sequence came from a human donor who donated a stem cell graft to a child with acute myeloid leukemia. The gene calls are TRBV11-2 and TRBJ2-5; 11 nucleotides match TRBD1. The starting material was PBMCs from the stem cell graft donor, obtained from the stem cell graft. CDR3 sequence: CASSPGTGGEETQYF. In DNA, the CDR3 is TGTGCCAGCAGCCCCGGGACAGGGGGGGAAGAGACCCAGTACTTC.